This T cell receptor (beta chain) was identified during a study of shared clonotypes between healthy human individuals. Study context: Donors consisted of a couple of women and three men between 18 and 49.

A word on this clone: Its specificity is not known.

The authors' processing: Junction-only sequences without quality scores were provided by ImmunoSEQ, so filtering was different. The assay was immunoSEQ multiplex PCR, and TCRdb's table has in-frame clones only and misses some. V, J and clone size were drawn from that table, and D and trimming were deduced from the DNA. The sample has 2 million to 2.5 million clones; roughly 94% are singletons. CD45RO negativity and positive selection for CCR7 defined naive CD8 cells, a population that excluded terminally differentiated effector memory CD45RA+ cells. Donors, without exception, were Caucasian adults residing in Nashville, Tennessee. Germline CDR1 reads SGHVS; CDR2 reads FQNEAQ. J was trimmed by 4 bases and V by 3 bases; bases with no gene match: 6. This CDR3 is 14 amino acids long. Whole-study findings and limits: A handful of donors showed sharing of about 4.7% of naive CD4 clonotypes.

The genes are TRBV7-8 and TRBJ2-7; 7 nucleotides match TRBD2. The origin of this receptor is a man between 18 and 35 years old in good health. The sample comprised naive CD8+ T cells sorted from blood. The CDR3 protein is CASSLSGEVYEQYF. CDR3 nucleotide sequence: TGTGCCAGCAGCTTGAGCGGGGAAGTTTACGAGCAGTACTTC.